This TCR beta chain comes out of a study of blood T cells in healthy people across ages. Notes on the study in general: Unsorted PBMCs prevented conclusive naive versus antigen-experienced comparison.

CDR1 SGHRS and CDR2 YFSETQ come from the germline V gene. V was shortened by 2 bases and J by 10 bases, with 13 bases between the two germline ends. The CDR3 is 13 residues long. Then a second PCR, running about 7 to 11 cycles, was carried out with a sample-barcoded 5' primer and a J-beta primer mix. TCRdb re-analysed the 5' RACE reads in MiXCR, keeping a single row per CDR3 protein. Of about 500,000 distinct CDR3 sequences in the sample, 24% were seen once. This clonotype has at least ten counts. The antigen is not known. These data also formed part of another study, on T cells of mothers and their children. That source reports: At a rate of around 1.6 ug per 15 ul, cDNA synthesis received all of the extracted RNA.

V and J are TRBV5-1 and TRBJ2-1; D gene uncertain. Material: blood. The TCR sequence derives from a boy between 10 and 17 years old in good health. CDR3 nucleotide sequence: TGCGCCAGCAGCTTAGGCAGCCAGTGGGAGCAGTTCTTC. It is translated as CASSLGSQWEQFF.